This TCR beta chain was captured by sequencing in a study of CD8+CD57+ T cells in acquired aplastic anemia. Looking at the study overall: Sorting CD4+ and CD8+ cells gave DNA averaging roughly 3.2 ug. Average CD4+ read depth in healthy donors was about 9.8 million reads. General observations from the study: In common between the patients and the controls were approximately 28 CD8+ CDR3 sequences.

TCR beta VDJ and CDR3 profiling used genomic DNA as template. TCRdb reprocessed the reads with MiXCR, giving one entry per CDR3 protein. Found here are about 220,000 distinct CDR3 sequences, 30% to 35% of them singletons; the top ten hold more than 0.95%. Notes on this clonotype: Its antigen is as yet unknown.

The CDR3 length is 14 residues. The germline gives CDR1 LNHDA, CDR2 SQIVND (reference sequence). Trimming took 3 bases from V and 5 from J, leaving 11 bases between them. Sequencing was carried out using sorted CD4+, CD8+, or CD8+CD57+ T cells (not recorded which) from PBMCs. The gene calls are TRBV19 and TRBJ1-5, with D unresolved. This TCR was recovered from a human donor in good health, serving as a control. In DNA, the CDR3 is TGTGCCAGTAGTATGGTGACCAGGTATCAGCCCCAGCATTTT. Its protein is CASSMVTRYQPQHF.